Below, 32 T cell receptor beta chains from the same sample are listed, as sequenced in a study of shared clonotypes between healthy human individuals. TCRdb's copy holds only in-frame clones and misses some; the assay was immunoSEQ multiplex PCR. Of fewer than 3 million clones in the sample, approximately 90% are singletons; the top ten hold 0.37%. The sample comprised naive CD4+ T cells from PBMCs. Subset noted: CD45RA+ positively selected. The source is a man aged 18 to 29 in good health. Some clones in this sample may be carry-over from other donors' samples.

This clone was counted a single time. This chain uses TRBV2 with TRBJ2-7; TRBD2 matches at 8 bases. The germline V gene encodes CDR1 SNHLY and CDR2 FYNNEI. V lost 6 bases, J lost 1 base, and 11 bases stayed unmatched. This CDR3 spans 16 amino acids. The DNA for the CDR3 is TGTGCCAGCAGACGAACTAGCGGTACCCTGTCCTACGAGCAGTACTTC. Amino acid sequence: CASRRTSGTLSYEQYF.

For this clone: The same CDR3 arises from other DNA sequences in this sample as well. The chain uses TRBV6-1 and TRBJ1-5; D unclear. The CDR3 spans 14 residues. The ends were cut back, 1 base at V and 1 base at J, with 5 bases in the middle. Germline V CDR1 and CDR2: MNHNS, SASEGT. The CDR3 reads CASSEGGSNQPQHF. CDR3 DNA: TGTGCCAGCAGTGAAGGGGGAAGCAATCAGCCCCAGCATTTT.

This sequence joins TRBV2 and TRBJ2-1; 9 bases agree with TRBD2. This CDR3 comprises 14 residues. Germline trimming cut 8 bases from V and 3 bases from J; bases unmatched to any gene: 5. The germline V gene encodes CDR1 SNHLY and CDR2 FYNNEI. CDR3 sequence: CASAGLANYNEQFF. CDR3 DNA: TGTGCCAGCGCGGGACTAGCCAACTACAATGAGCAGTTCTTC.

J is TRBJ2-7 and V is TRBV29-1; 10 bases map to TRBD2. Germline values: CDR1 SQVTM, CDR2 ANQGSEA. Trimming took 5 bases from V and 4 from J; bases not matched to a gene: 5. The length of the CDR3 is 13 residues. As DNA, the CDR3 is TGCAGCGTTTCACTAGCGGGACCATACGAGCAGTACTTC. Translation: CSVSLAGPYEQYF.

The chain couples TRBV11-3 to TRBJ2-2, with D unresolved. Germline-derived CDR1 and CDR2 are SGHNT and YENEEA. The CDR3 is made up of 13 amino acids. Trimming shortened V by 0 bases and J by 6 bases, and 5 bases separated the two germline ends. The CDR3 region is CASSLDISGELFF. CDR3 coding DNA: TGTGCCAGCAGCTTAGATATCTCCGGGGAGCTGTTTTTT.

V and J are TRBV5-4 and TRBJ2-3, with TRBD1 matching over 7 bases. Germline V gene data show CDR1 as SGHNT and CDR2 as YYREEE (reference sequence). J was trimmed by 0 bases and V by 5 bases; bases with no gene match: 6. This CDR3 has 15 amino acids. The DNA for the CDR3 is TGTGCCAGCAGTTTTAACAGGGGAAGCACAGATACGCAGTATTTT. Amino acid sequence: CASSFNRGSTDTQYF.

V usage is TRBV9 and J usage is TRBJ1-4, with 7 positions matching TRBD1. The CDR3 has 14 residues. J lost 8 bases, V lost 3 bases, and 7 bases had no gene match. The germline V gene encodes CDR1 SGDLS and CDR2 YYNGEE. This CDR3 is CASSATTRGEKLFF. CDR3 DNA sequence: TGTGCCAGCAGCGCCACGACCAGGGGGGAAAAACTGTTTTTT. Together with reference TRBV9 and TRBJ1-4, the CDR3 gives the full variable domain: DSGVTQTPKHLITATGQRVTLRCSPRSGDLSVYWYQQSLDQGLQFLIQYYNGEERAKGNILERFSAQQFPDLHSELNLSSLELGDSALYFCASSATTRGEKLFFGSGTQLSVL.

The rearrangement uses TRBV9 and TRBJ2-7; TRBD2 matches 9 bases. Germline values: CDR1 SGDLS, CDR2 YYNGEE. V trimming: 0 bases; J trimming: 6 bases; junction bases outside the gene matches: 16. This CDR3 has 18 amino acids. The CDR3 DNA sequence: TGTGCCAGCAGCGTAGGCTGGTCGAGAACTAGCGGGCCAGCCGAGCAGTACTTC. Protein sequence: CASSVGWSRTSGPAEQYF.

This chain links TRBV7-8 with TRBJ2-7; 9 positions match TRBD2. The CDR3 spans 17 residues. Germline V gene lookup returns CDR1 SGHVS and CDR2 FQNEAQ. Trimming removed 1 base from V and 5 bases from J; junction bases left unmatched: 12. DNA for the CDR3: TGTGCCAGCAGCTTAGGAGGAGCAGCGGGAGGTTTCGACGAGCAGTACTTC. As protein: CASSLGGAAGGFDEQYF.

V is TRBV2 and J is TRBJ1-2, with 11 bases fitting TRBD1. V shed 5 bases, J shed 5 bases, and the junction held 4 bases outside the gene matches. CDR1 and CDR2 (germline): SNHLY, FYNNEI. The CDR3 is made up of 14 amino acids. The CDR3 spells CASSRTGGRYGYTF. The CDR3 DNA sequence: TGTGCCAGCAGTAGGACAGGGGGCCGGTATGGCTACACCTTC.

This clone has just one count. This rearrangement joins TRBV9 to TRBJ1-1; the match to TRBD1 covers 11 bases. V was clipped by 0 bases and J by 8 bases; unmatched bases: 9. This CDR3 spans 16 amino acids. Germline CDR1 SGDLS, CDR2 YYNGEE. Written as DNA, the CDR3 is TGTGCCAGCAGCGTAGCGGGGACAGGGGGTGTGGTGGAAGCTTTCTTT. Its translation: CASSVAGTGGVVEAFF.

This chain uses TRBV16 with TRBJ1-2; 12 bases fit TRBD1. The V gene end was trimmed by 0 bases and the J gene end by 7 bases; junction bases not matched to a gene: 9. Germline V gives CDR1 KGHSY, CDR2 FQNENV. The CDR3 sequence is 17 residues long. CDR3 nucleotide sequence: TGTGCCAGCAGCCAATCCCTTTGGGGACAGGGGGCAGGTGGCTACACCTTC. This sequence encodes CASSQSLWGQGAGGYTF.

The chain is built from TRBV7-9 and TRBJ2-1, with 8 positions matching TRBD1. CDR1 SEHNR and CDR2 FQNEAQ come from the germline V gene (reference sequence). V was pared by 4 bases and J by 3 bases, with 8 bases of the junction left unmatched. This CDR3 is built from 16 residues. The CDR3 loop reads CASSSLGQGVYNEQFF. The CDR3 DNA is TGTGCCAGCAGCTCCCTTGGACAGGGCGTCTACAATGAGCAGTTCTTC. Full variable domain (outside the CDR3, taken from reference TRBV7-9 and TRBJ2-1): DTGVSQNPRHKITKRGQNVTFRCDPISEHNRLYWYRQTLGQGPEFLTYFQNEAQLEKSRLLSDRFSAERPKGSFSTLEIQRTEQGDSAMYLCASSSLGQGVYNEQFFGPGTRLTVL.

A note on this clone: This sample includes further DNA sequences coding for the same CDR3. The chain carries TRBV6-6 and TRBJ2-7; D might be TRBD2 (5 bases). The CDR3 consists of 12 residues. CDR1 is MNHNY and CDR2 is SVGAGI in the germline V gene (reference sequence). Trimming cost V 4 bases and J 4 bases, with 8 bases left between them. The CDR3 spells CASSSRGYEQYF. CDR3 bases: TGTGCCAGCAGTTCTCGGGGATACGAGCAGTACTTC.

CDR3 protein: CASSPREGYEQYF. The CDR3 coding sequence is TGTGCCAGCAGCCCTCGGGAGGGGTACGAGCAGTACTTC. The chain links TRBV5-4 to TRBJ2-7; TRBD2 agrees at 8 bases. CDR3 size: 13 residues. Germline-derived CDR1 and CDR2 are SGHNT and YYREEE (reference sequence). Trimming took 4 bases from V and 4 from J; bases not matched to a gene: 4.

Only one count was recorded for this clone. The rearrangement joins TRBV5-1 to TRBJ2-2, with TRBD1 matching over 7 bases. Germline assignment: CDR1 SGHRS and CDR2 YFSETQ. This CDR3 region has 13 residues. The V segment lost 4 bases and the J segment 6 bases; nucleotides outside the gene matches: 3. DNA of the CDR3: TGCGCCAGCAGCCCTGGACAGGCCGGGGAGCTGTTTTTT. Its protein product is CASSPGQAGELFF.

The chain employs TRBV18 and TRBJ2-7; D is uncertain. Trimming left V 3 bases short and J 3 bases short, with 12 bases between. The CDR3 covers 14 residues. CDR1 is KGHSH and CDR2 is LQKENI in the germline V gene. As DNA, the CDR3 is TGTGCCAGCTCACCGGGGATCCAAAGCTACGAGCAGTACTTC. Residues: CASSPGIQSYEQYF.

This chain links TRBV4-1 with TRBJ2-7; 10 bases match TRBD2. Trimming cost V 0 bases and J 0 bases; bases outside gene matches: 11. Per germline, CDR1 MGHRA and CDR2 YSYEKL. The CDR3 loop spans 19 amino acids. The CDR3 DNA sequence: TGCGCCAGCAGCCAAGATCGCCTAGCGGGGGACCCCTCCTCCTACGAGCAGTACTTC. Translated, it gives CASSQDRLAGDPSSYEQYF.

The chain employs TRBV28 and TRBJ1-2; D gene uncertain. Trimming removed 2 bases at V and 7 bases at J, with 11 bases between. CDR3 length: 13 amino acids. Germline CDR1 is MDHEN and CDR2 is SYDVKM. CDR3 residues: CASSLIGRGGYTF. The CDR3 DNA follows: TGTGCCAGCAGTTTAATAGGACGGGGTGGCTACACCTTC.

This clone has just a few counts. CDR3 bases: TGTGCCAGCAGCTTAGGCGTTCCAAGGGTGAACACTGAAGCTTTCTTT. Encoded protein: CASSLGVPRVNTEAFF. J is TRBJ1-1 and V is TRBV7-2; D not certain. Germline-derived CDR1 and CDR2 are SGHTA and FQGNSA. Deletions cut 1 base from V and 0 bases from J, with 12 bases between. The length of the CDR3 is 16 residues.

The genes are TRBV5-6 and TRBJ2-1; no definite D call. The CDR3 has 16 residues. CDR1 is SGHDT, CDR2 YYEEEE, per germline. Between the trimmed V and J ends, which lost 6 bases and 0 bases, there was a span of 16 bases. CDR3 sequence (DNA): TGTGCCAGCATCTTCACCGGCCGTAGCTCCTACAATGAGCAGTTCTTC. Amino acids: CASIFTGRSSYNEQFF.

The chain combines TRBV5-1 with TRBJ2-7, with a tentative D call TRBD1 (6 bases). The V and J ends lost 1 base and 6 bases respectively, with 8 bases between them. Germline CDR1 SGHRS, CDR2 YFSETQ. The CDR3 extends over 12 amino acids. The CDR3 DNA sequence: TGCGCCAGCAGCTTGCCACAGGGCGAGCAGTACTTC. It is translated as CASSLPQGEQYF. Complete variable domain (other parts from reference TRBV5-1 and TRBJ2-7): KAGVTQTPRYLIKTRGQQVTLSCSPISGHRSVSWYQQTPGQGLQFLFEYFSETQRNKGNFPGRFSGRQFSNSRSEMNVSTLELGDSALYLCASSLPQGEQYFGPGTRLTVT.

The chain combines TRBV9 with TRBJ2-1; 14 bases align to TRBD2. This CDR3 has 16 amino acids. Germline V gives CDR1 SGDLS, CDR2 YYNGEE. Losses at the gene ends were 0 bases for V and 8 bases for J; bases not matched to a gene: 4. CDR3 residues: CASSVVGTSGSYEQFF. The CDR3 nucleotides read TGTGCCAGCAGCGTAGTTGGGACTAGCGGGAGCTATGAGCAGTTCTTC. The whole variable domain, filled in from reference TRBV9 and TRBJ2-1, reads DSGVTQTPKHLITATGQRVTLRCSPRSGDLSVYWYQQSLDQGLQFLIQYYNGEERAKGNILERFSAQQFPDLHSELNLSSLELGDSALYFCASSVVGTSGSYEQFFGPGTRLTVL.

This chain uses TRBV29-1 with TRBJ2-1, with 7 bases fitting TRBD1. This CDR3 comprises 12 residues. V lost 7 bases, J lost 6 bases, and 6 bases stayed unmatched. CDR1 SQVTM and CDR2 ANQGSEA come from the germline V gene. This chain's CDR3 is CSGRGQINEQFF. CDR3 nucleotide sequence: TGCAGCGGTAGGGGACAGATCAATGAGCAGTTCTTC.

The CDR3 spells CASSPLTAGGPVGELFF. The DNA for the CDR3 is TGTGCCAGCAGCCCTCTAACAGCGGGAGGGCCTGTCGGGGAGCTGTTTTTT. The V gene is TRBV11-2, the J gene TRBJ2-2; TRBD2 matches 10 bases. Germline loops: CDR1 SGHAT, CDR2 FQNNGV. Trimming removed 5 bases from V and 7 bases from J; junction bases left unmatched: 13. The CDR3 spans 17 residues.

This clone turned up a few times. The CDR3 nucleotides read TGCGCCAGCAGTGAGTCGACAGGAGGGAACATTCAGTACTTC. It codes for CASSESTGGNIQYF. The gene calls are TRBV10-1 and TRBJ2-4, with D possibly being TRBD1 or TRBD2 (6 bases each). V was trimmed by 0 bases and J by 7 bases, leaving 10 bases between them. Germline lookup yields CDR1 WNHNN and CDR2 SYGVQD (reference sequence). The CDR3 sequence is 14 residues long.

The chain recombines TRBV6-4 with TRBJ1-2; the D is unclear. V lost 6 bases, J lost 1 base, and 9 bases lay in between. The CDR3 loop spans 13 amino acids. Germline V gene lookup returns CDR1 MRHNA and CDR2 SNTAGT. CDR3 DNA: TGTGCCAGCAGGCGGGATCTTAACTATGGCTACACCTTC. Protein product: CASRRDLNYGYTF.

The chain couples TRBV5-1 to TRBJ2-7; D is ambiguous. CDR3 length: 14 residues. CDR1 and CDR2 from the germline V gene are SGHRS and YFSETQ. The V gene lost 0 bases and the J gene lost 5 bases, with 12 bases spanning the gap. For the CDR3, the DNA is TGCGCCAGCAGCTTGGACCCCGGCAGAAACGAGCAGTACTTC. This sequence encodes CASSLDPGRNEQYF.

The J gene is TRBJ2-1, the V gene TRBV4-2; 14 bases agree with TRBD2. The germline gives CDR1 LGHNA, CDR2 YNFKEQ. The V and J ends lost 4 bases and 6 bases, in that order; junction bases with no gene match: 5. The CDR3 spans 16 residues. CDR3 nucleotide sequence: TGTGCCAGCAGCCCCACGACTAGCGGGAGGGTCAATGAGCAGTTCTTC. This codes for CASSPTTSGRVNEQFF.

The CDR3 sequence: CASSPQMQGTQYF. CDR3 DNA sequence: TGTGCCAGCAGCCCCCAAATGCAGGGGACCCAGTACTTC. The chain employs TRBV7-2 and TRBJ2-5, with D tentatively TRBD1 (5 bases). The germline V gene encodes CDR1 SGHTA and CDR2 FQGNSA. V was pared by 5 bases and J by 7 bases, with 14 bases between. The CDR3 runs to 13 residues.

This clone was recorded once. The rearrangement links TRBV7-2 to TRBJ1-2; D is possibly TRBD1 (5 bases). The germline V and J ends were trimmed by 3 bases and 0 bases, with 20 bases remaining between them. This CDR3 comprises 18 residues. CDR1 is SGHTA and CDR2 is FQGNSA in the germline V gene. CDR3 nucleotides: TGTGCCAGCAGCTTTTCGGCCAGAGAGGGGAGAGCTAACTATGGCTACACCTTC. It codes for CASSFSAREGRANYGYTF.

This chain uses TRBV6-5 with TRBJ1-2; D ambiguous. V lost 2 bases to trimming and J lost 0 bases, with 4 bases between them. There are 13 residues in the CDR3. Germline CDR1 MNHEY, CDR2 SVGAGI. This CDR3 reads CASSYSPNYGYTF. The DNA of the CDR3 is TGTGCCAGCAGTTACAGCCCTAACTATGGCTACACCTTC.